The rows below give T cell receptor beta chains drawn from one sample of a study of shared clonotypes between healthy human individuals. Profiled with immunoSEQ multiplex PCR; TCRdb holds only in-frame clones, not every one. This table has fewer than 3 million clones, about nine tenths appearing once. Input material: naive CD4+ T cells from PBMCs. These receptors all come from a man aged 18-30 years in good health. Some clones in this sample may be carry-over from other donors' samples. Each CDR3 is given with its conserved first and last residue. A D gene is named only where the DNA matches it firmly. Expanded clones are given a class, and other clones once, few, many or no size at all.

D gene | J gene | V gene | clone size | CDR3 DNA | CDR3 protein
NA | TRBJ2-4 | TRBV6-6 | NA | TGTGCCAGCAGTTACTCGGGGGAGAGCAAAAACATTCAGTACTTC | CASSYSGESKNIQYF
NA | TRBJ1-5 | TRBV30 | once | TGTGCCTGGAGTCCACCGGGGTCTACAGGCCTCAATCAGCCCCAGCATTTT | CAWSPPGSTGLNQPQHF
NA | TRBJ1-1 | TRBV28 | NA | TGTGCCAGCAGTCCACGCTTGGGGCCGAACACTGAAGCTTTCTTT | CASSPRLGPNTEAFF
NA | TRBJ2-1 | TRBV21-1 | NA | TGTGCCAGCCGCACGGACAGGAGATCACACGAGCAGTTCTTC | CASRTDRRSHEQFF
NA | TRBJ2-2 | TRBV6-6 | NA | TGTGCCAGCAGGAACCAGGGGAGAGGGGCGGGCGGGGAGCTGTTTTTT | CASRNQGRGAGGELFF
NA | TRBJ1-2 | TRBV5-1 | NA | TGCGCCAGCAGCTTGGCCTTAGCGCGACTGAATGGCTACACCTTC | CASSLALARLNGYTF
NA | TRBJ2-3 | TRBV4-1 | NA | TGCGCCAGCAGCCAAGATGCCCAGGACACAGATACGCAGTATTTT | CASSQDAQDTDTQYF
NA | TRBJ2-7 | TRBV7-3 | NA | TGTGCCAGCAGCTTAGAAGGGAGTCCGACCTACGAGCAGTACTTC | CASSLEGSPTYEQYF
NA | TRBJ1-5 | TRBV6-5 | NA | TGTGCCAGCAGCCAAACACGAGATCAGCCCCAGCATTTT | CASSQTRDQPQHF
NA | TRBJ2-1 | TRBV9 | once | TGTGCCAGCAGCGTAGTGATTAGCGGATCTTACAATGAGCAGTTCTTC | CASSVVISGSYNEQFF
NA | TRBJ2-5 | TRBV15 | NA | TGTGCCACCAGCAGGGATCCGGAGACCCAGTACTTC | CATSRDPETQYF
NA | TRBJ2-1 | TRBV29-1 | NA | TGCAGCGGGCGGCGCCCAGGGATCAGGGTCAATGAGCAGTTCTTC | CSGRRPGIRVNEQFF
NA | TRBJ1-1 | TRBV5-4 | NA | TGTGCCAGCAGTTATACCGGGGGCACTGAAGCTTTCTTT | CASSYTGGTEAFF
NA | TRBJ1-4 | TRBV29-1 | few | TGCAGCGTTGCACGGGGTAGTGAAAAACTGTTTTTT | CSVARGSEKLFF
NA | TRBJ2-2 | TRBV7-3 | NA | TGTGCCAGCAGCTGGACTAATGGGGAGCTGTTTTTT | CASSWTNGELFF
TRBD2 | TRBJ2-3 | TRBV5-1 | once | TGCGCCAGCAGCTTGGATGCGGGGGGAAGCACAGATACGCAGTATTTT | CASSLDAGGSTDTQYF
NA | TRBJ2-1 | TRBV7-2 | NA | TGTGCCAGCGGCGAACAAGGCACCCACTACAATGAGCAGTTCTTC | CASGEQGTHYNEQFF
NA | TRBJ1-2 | TRBV7-9 | NA | TGTGCCAGCAGCCCGGACCCCTATGGCTACACCTTC | CASSPDPYGYTF
NA | TRBJ2-4 | TRBV4-1 | NA | TGCGCCAGCAGCCAAGGTTCATTAGCCAAAAACATTCAGTACTTC | CASSQGSLAKNIQYF
TRBD1 | TRBJ1-1 | TRBV5-4 | NA | TGTGCCAGCAGCCTCGGGGCAGGGGGCGCGGGGGCTGAAGCTTTCTTT | CASSLGAGGAGAEAFF
NA | TRBJ2-1 | TRBV29-1 | NA | TGCAGCGTTGAGGGGGGGCTGAGCTCCTACAATGAGCAGTTCTTC | CSVEGGLSSYNEQFF
NA | TRBJ2-5 | TRBV27 | once | TGTGCCAGCAGTTTATCCTTGGAGGAGACCCAGTACTTC | CASSLSLEETQYF
TRBD1 | TRBJ1-5 | TRBV30 | NA | TGTGCCTGGAGTGTTTGGGACAGCGATCAGCCCCAGCATTTT | CAWSVWDSDQPQHF
NA | TRBJ2-7 | TRBV9 | few | TGTGCCAGCAGCGTAGGTTGGGGGATCTCCTACGAGCAGTACTTC | CASSVGWGISYEQYF
NA | TRBJ1-2 | TRBV28 | NA | TGTGCCAGCAGTTTATGGGACAGAGATGGCTACACCTTC | CASSLWDRDGYTF
NA | TRBJ1-3 | TRBV19 | NA | TGTGCCAGTATGGGCCAAACCGTCTCTGGAAACACCATATATTTT | CASMGQTVSGNTIYF
NA | TRBJ1-4 | TRBV7-2 | NA | TGTGCCAGCAGCTTAGATGCGACAGTAAATAATGAAAAACTGTTTTTT | CASSLDATVNNEKLFF
TRBD1 | TRBJ1-1 | TRBV25-1 | NA | TGTGCCAGCAGTGAACCCCCGGACAGGGAAGCTTTCTTT | CASSEPPDREAFF
NA | TRBJ1-1 | TRBV9 | NA | TGTGCTTCGGGTGGTTTGGGCACTGAAGCTTTCTTT | CASGGLGTEAFF
NA | TRBJ1-2 | TRBV28 | NA | TGTGCCAGCAGTTCTGTTGGCTCGATTTACTATGGCTACACCTTC | CASSSVGSIYYGYTF
TRBD1 | TRBJ2-7 | TRBV9 | NA | TGTGCCAGCAGCGTAGAAACAGGGGCTGGGGTAGAGCAGTACTTC | CASSVETGAGVEQYF
TRBD2 | TRBJ2-3 | TRBV27 | once | TGTGCCAGCAGGAGAATAGCGGGAGGGCCTGGGGATACGCAGTATTTT | CASRRIAGGPGDTQYF
NA | TRBJ2-2 | TRBV19 | NA | TGTGCCAGTAGCCACAGGTTAACGAACACCGGGGAGCTGTTTTTT | CASSHRLTNTGELFF
NA | TRBJ2-7 | TRBV7-6 | NA | TGTGCCAGCAGCTTAGGGGCAGGGATTGGGTACGAGCAGTACTTC | CASSLGAGIGYEQYF
TRBD1 | TRBJ2-3 | TRBV27 | NA | TGTGCCAGCAGTTTTTGGGGACAGGGGGCAGGAGATACGCAGTATTTT | CASSFWGQGAGDTQYF
NA | TRBJ1-1 | TRBV10-2 | few | TGCGCCAGCAGTGAGAGATCAGCTGGTGGAGCTTTCTTT | CASSERSAGGAFF
TRBD2 | TRBJ2-2 | TRBV28 | NA | TGTGCCAGCAGCCCTTTCGGACTAGCGGGAATCGGGGAGCTGTTTTTT | CASSPFGLAGIGELFF
NA | TRBJ2-7 | TRBV27 | NA | TGTGCCAGCAGTATATTCCCCTCCTACGAGCAGTACTTC | CASSIFPSYEQYF
NA | TRBJ2-5 | TRBV27 | NA | TGTGCCAGCAGAAGGGGGGGGTCAGCCGTCCAGGAGACCCAGTACTTC | CASRRGGSAVQETQYF
NA | TRBJ1-2 | TRBV6-6 | NA | TGTGCCAGCAGTTACTCAAGGGACGAGGGCTACACCTTC | CASSYSRDEGYTF